This TCR beta chain was captured in a study of regulatory T cells in long-lasting Graves disease. Study-wide background: Antithyroid drug intake by newly diagnosed Graves' patients had lasted under 3 months.

This clonotype was recorded at least ten times. Arm-PCR of CDR3 regions and iRepertoire HTBI primers were the basis on which TCR beta libraries were built. One entry per CDR3 protein results from TCRdb running MiXCR on the multiplex PCR reads. There are hundreds of thousands of distinct CDR3 sequences in the sample; around 15% occur only once, and around a sixth lies in the top ten. This CDR3 contains 12 residues. With V trimmed by 2 bases and J by 10 bases, 5 bases remained unmatched. Germline V gene sequence: CDR1 SGHRS, CDR2 YFSETQ. Time point specified: newly diagnosed GD, antithyroid drugs for less than 3 months. The TCR library used RNA extracted from PBMCs. A further study also used this sample, focusing on T cells in Graves' hyperthyroidism and ophthalmopathy. That report notes: Researchers defined stable Graves' hyperthyroidism as no ophthalmopathy progression within 18 months.

This clonotype was sampled from a woman in her 30s with Graves disease. The sequencing here drew on peripheral blood mononuclear cells (PBMCs), taken at new diagnosis, from a patient treated with antithyroid drugs. The chain couples TRBV5-1 to TRBJ1-1; 7 bases are shared with TRBD1. As DNA, the CDR3 is TGCGCCAGCAGCTTCGACAGGGCGGGAGCTTTCTTT. Translating it yields CASSFDRAGAFF.